The present T cell receptor beta chain was sequenced within a study of shared clonotypes between healthy human individuals. Study findings and constraints: Researchers found naive subsets generally carried larger estimated richness than memory subsets. Some naive CD4 clonotypes, roughly 4.7%, turned up in common across several donors. The rarefaction results pointed to incomplete sorted-subset sequencing despite large depth.

Concerning this clone itself: Its matching antigen is unknown.

CDR3 length equals 15 residues. The ends were cut back, 4 bases at V and 0 bases at J, with 12 bases in the middle. In germline, CDR1 is LGHNA, CDR2 YSLEER. Sequencing was performed with immunoSEQ multiplex PCR; in TCRdb, only in-frame clones are kept and a portion is missing. The table includes over 150,000 clones, approximately 62% detected once. The sequencing sample was made of memory CD4+ T cells sorted from blood. Subset defined: CD45RA-negative fraction. The chain employs TRBV4-3 and TRBJ1-1; D might be TRBD1 (6 bases). The TCR sequence derives from a man aged 25 to 40 in good health. For the CDR3, the DNA is TGCGCCAGCAGCCTGATAGGGACACTGAACACTGAAGCTTTCTTT. Translating it yields CASSLIGTLNTEAFF.